This T cell receptor beta chain emerged from a study of blood T cells in healthy people across ages. Whole-study findings and limits: Diversity was higher, and naive CD4+ cells more numerous, in long-lived donors than in aged donors. Reliance upon unsorted PBMCs precluded definitive naive versus antigen-experienced comparison. Age brought a roughly linear fall in TCR beta diversity measured per million T cells.

Germline V gene lookup returns CDR1 SEHNR and CDR2 FQNEAQ (reference sequence). CDR3 size: 14 residues. Between the trimmed V and J ends, which lost 1 base and 0 bases, there was a span of 4 bases. A second roughly 7 to 11 cycle PCR used barcoded and J-beta primers. TCRdb ran MiXCR on the 5' RACE reads and lists one entry per CDR3 protein. The sample carries 800,000 to 950,000 distinct CDR3 sequences, 35% to 40% recorded once. With regard to this clonotype: Its antigen remains unidentified.

This TCR was sampled from a man aged 18 to 29 in good health. The sample was blood. The chain uses TRBV7-9 and TRBJ2-1; D ambiguous. The CDR3 is CASSLGCSYNEQFF. Written as DNA, the CDR3 is TGTGCCAGCAGCTTAGGATGCTCCTACAATGAGCAGTTCTTC.